This T cell receptor (beta chain) was recovered during a study of CD8 T cells in ankylosing spondylitis. Germline CDR1 is DFQATT and CDR2 is SNEGSKA (reference sequence). This CDR3 has 13 amino acids. Trimming shortened V by 3 bases and J by 6 bases, and 14 bases separated the two germline ends. There are a few counts of this clonotype. TCRdb re-analysed the 5' RACE reads in MiXCR, keeping a single row per CDR3 protein. The sample has under 170,000 distinct CDR3 sequences; around two fifths are singletons. The sample comprised synovial fluid, either unsorted or a sorted T cell fraction (not recorded which). This TCR came from a male donor with ankylosing spondylitis. The V call is TRBV20-1, the J call TRBJ1-1; tentative D call: TRBD1 (5 bases). CDR3 bases: TGCAGTGCTAGGCCTCAGGGTGGCCCTGAAGCTTTCTTT. The encoded protein is CSARPQGGPEAFF.